This paragraph covers one T cell receptor beta chain sequence. It lacks a known antigen. There are no base qualities to consult, and no much larger clone falls within one base. This sample is drawn from a study of blood T cell repertoires in COVID-19 (dated by TCRdb to about 2020). At the level of the whole study: Samples covering the acute and convalescent phases of COVID-19 were provided by collaborators in the United States, Italy and Spain. The prospective study material was composed of cDNA or gDNA derived from T cells, B-cell-depleted T cells, or PBMCs. Deeply sampled blood TCRbeta repertoires from subjects exposed to, actively infected with, or recovered from COVID-19 were included in the dataset. A freely available public database, intended as a resource for researchers studying the immune response to SARS-CoV-2, is where the repertoires were released. Samples came from the ongoing ImmuneRACE study (first 160 participants) plus 1,254 subjects from 6 global collaborators. Nearly every sample came with metadata listing a de-identified subject ID, COVID-19 status, age in years and sex. Where available, HLA class I and class II types were obtained from metadata supplied by the sample provider rather than from assay-based typing.

TCRbeta CDR3 regions were amplified from genomic DNA using the immunoSEQ Assay, a bias-controlled multiplex PCR. Concerning the study's data processing: The number of nucleated cells in each sample was estimated by amplification of reference gene primers within the assay. To quantify the absolute abundance of each unique TCRbeta CDR3 rearrangement, sequence reads were collapsed and filtered. Productive Simpson clonality was computed per sample as the square root of Simpson's diversity index over productive rearrangements. What TCRdb holds here is the immuneACCESS table cut down to in-frame rearrangements. Part of the clones is not present; checked against another copy, under half of the missing clones reflect an unresolved V gene, and the others are unexplained. The DNA was the basis for D and trimming; V, J and clone size are from that table. The sample table holds some 240,000 clones, of which roughly 80% were seen once. Around 3.9% of the sample is held by the ten biggest clonotypes.

What the research found in general, with its limitations: The quantity of clinical and demographic metadata differed by source and by participant and was supplied without curation.

In the prospective study, participants were roughly 18 to 95 years old, resided in 24 geographic areas of the United States, and were enrolled through a virtual design. Cohort assignment in the prospective study relied on participant-reported clinical history from a screening survey and a study questionnaire. Mobile phlebotomists in the prospective study collected whole blood, serum and a nasopharyngeal or oropharyngeal swab from every participant. Additional blood draws and questionnaires over an approximately 2-month period could optionally be provided by prospective study participants. Before DNA extraction, blood samples from the prospective study were shipped at room temperature or frozen. The receptor comes from a man aged 25 to 45 with acute COVID-19. Material for sequencing was PBMCs or T cells enriched from blood (not recorded which).

The CDR3 loop reads CASSFGGGGTDTQYF. The sequenced DNA: TGTGCCAGCAGCTTCGGGGGAGGGGGCACAGATACGCAGTATTTT. The rearrangement combines TRBV11-1 with TRBJ2-3, and 7 junctional nucleotides match TRBD2. The CDR3 has 15 amino acids, counting the end cysteine and phenylalanine. CDR3 DNA only is kept here, 45 bases in frame from base 1. Per the germline V gene (reference sequence), SGHAT is the CDR1 and FQDESV is the CDR2. V is cut back by 3 bases and J by 1 base, with 4 bases in the junction unmatched.